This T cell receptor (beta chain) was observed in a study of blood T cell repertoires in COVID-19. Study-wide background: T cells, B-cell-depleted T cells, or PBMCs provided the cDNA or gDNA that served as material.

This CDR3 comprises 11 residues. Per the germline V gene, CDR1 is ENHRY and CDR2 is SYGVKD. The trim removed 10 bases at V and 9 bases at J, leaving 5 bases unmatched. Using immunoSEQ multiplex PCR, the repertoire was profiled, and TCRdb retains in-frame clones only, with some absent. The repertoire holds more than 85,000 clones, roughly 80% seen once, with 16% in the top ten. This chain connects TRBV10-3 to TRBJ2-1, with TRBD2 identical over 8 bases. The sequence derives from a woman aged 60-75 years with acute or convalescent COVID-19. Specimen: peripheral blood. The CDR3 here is CATGGVGEQFF. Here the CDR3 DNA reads TGTGCCACCGGGGGGGTAGGTGAGCAGTTCTTC.